A single T cell receptor beta chain is shown here with its context. Antigen specificity is unknown. The germline V and J ends were trimmed by 7 bases and 2 bases, with 13 bases remaining between them. The germline CDR1 and CDR2 sequences are SNHLY and FYNNEI. The CDR3 is 14 residues long. This sample was taken from a study of T-cell memory formation after mild COVID-19. TCRdb called the 5' RACE reads again in MiXCR, with one record for every CDR3 protein. The table includes fewer than 500,000 distinct CDR3 sequences, 25% detected once. General study points: Among contracting clones, CD4+ were mainly CM/EM and CD8+ enriched in EMRA.

The TCR sequence derives from an adult woman who had mild COVID-19 (a few samples of this study predate the infection). Cell type and time point are not known. Sequenced sample: PBMCs or a T cell subset sorted from them (not recorded which). V is TRBV2 and J is TRBJ2-3, with D tentatively TRBD1 or TRBD2 (6 bases each). CDR3 DNA sequence: TGTGCCAGCACCGAGGGGGGCTACACAGATACGCAGTATTTT. Its protein product is CASTEGGYTDTQYF.